These 19 T cell receptor beta chains share one sample of origin, sequenced in a study of beta chain features in type 1 diabetes. As every portion of the isolated RNA was reverse transcribed, the sequencing read expressed TCRB transcripts. The protocol was immunoSEQ multiplex PCR, while the TCRdb copy is restricted to in-frame clones and leaves out a portion. The sample includes around 250,000 clones, 27% seen only once; the top ten take approximately 4%. Sequencing used central memory CD4+ T cells from blood. These receptors were taken from a man aged 25 to 40 in good health.

J is TRBJ2-3 and V is TRBV5-4; 9 nucleotides match TRBD2. This CDR3 is built from 15 residues. J lost 3 bases, V lost 4 bases, and 6 bases had no gene match. Germline CDR1 is SGHNT and CDR2 is YYREEE (reference sequence). The CDR3, as DNA: TGTGCCAGCAGCCGGGCTCTAGCGGGGACAGATACGCAGTATTTT. It encodes CASSRALAGTDTQYF.

This rearrangement joins TRBV27 to TRBJ2-5; either TRBD1 or TRBD2 may supply D (6 bases each). The CDR3 is 13 amino acids. Germline V gene lookup returns CDR1 MNHEY and CDR2 SMNVEV (reference sequence). V lost 3 bases and J lost 13, with 18 bases in between. DNA of the CDR3: TGTGCCAGCAGTTTCCTTGCCGGGGGCGGAAGGTACTTC. It is translated as CASSFLAGGGRYF.

This clone was detected a few times. A far larger clone is just one base off, so this is likely a read error. The DNA for the CDR3 is TGTGCCAGCAGGTCTCGTGGACAGGGGAGGGAGCAGTACTTC. Amino acids: CASRSRGQGREQYF. This chain uses TRBV28 with TRBJ2-7; 9 bases agree with TRBD1. Looked up from germline, CDR1 is MDHEN and CDR2 is SYDVKM. Unmatched junction bases numbered 10, after V lost 6 bases and J lost 7 bases. CDR3 size: 14 residues.

This chain links TRBV30 with TRBJ1-5, with D unresolved. V shed 2 bases and J shed 0 bases, with 8 bases lying between them. The CDR3 has 14 amino acids. CDR1 and CDR2 from the germline V gene are GTSNPN and SVGIG (reference sequence). The CDR3 coding sequence is TGTGCCTGGAGTCCTACAGTTAGCAATCAGCCCCAGCATTTT. Encoded protein: CAWSPTVSNQPQHF.

The chain is built from TRBV12-5 and TRBJ2-2, with 10 nucleotides matching TRBD1. Trimming at V came to 6 bases and at J to 8 bases, leaving 9 bases not matched to a gene. Germline-derived CDR1 and CDR2 are LGHNT and FRNRAP. The length of the CDR3 is 15 residues. The CDR3 coding sequence is TGTGCTAGTGGCCAGGGACAGGGGCCGCCGGGGGAGCTGTTTTTT. Protein product: CASGQGQGPPGELFF. The entire variable domain, with the rest obtained from reference TRBV12-5 and TRBJ2-2, is as follows: DARVTQTPRHKVTEMGQEVTMRCQPILGHNTVFWYRQTMMQGLELLAYFRNRAPLDDSGMPKDRFSAEMPDATLATLKIQPSEPRDSAVYFCASGQGQGPPGELFFGEGSRLTVL.

The CDR3 coding sequence is TGTGCCAGCAGCTTTCAACAGGTGTACGAGCAGTACTTC. Protein product: CASSFQQVYEQYF. This chain uses TRBV5-6 with TRBJ2-7; weak D call: TRBD1 (5 bases). This CDR3 region has 13 residues. Germline lookup yields CDR1 SGHDT and CDR2 YYEEEE. Trimming stripped 2 bases from V and 4 bases from J, with 10 bases between.

Of note for this clone: The sample holds other DNA sequences that translate to the same CDR3. The chain carries TRBV29-1 and TRBJ1-2; D not resolved. The V end lost 6 bases, the J end lost 8 bases, and 10 bases lay between the germline ends. Per germline, CDR1 SQVTM and CDR2 ANQGSEA. The CDR3 is made up of 10 amino acids. The CDR3 nucleotides read TGCAGCGTCGGGAGGGAGGGCTACACCTTC. Protein product: CSVGREGYTF.

This clone appeared a few times. The chain uses TRBV9 and TRBJ2-1; TRBD2 matches at 10 bases. The CDR3 extends over 15 amino acids. Unmatched junction bases numbered 7, after V lost 3 bases and J lost 7 bases. Germline V CDR1 and CDR2: SGDLS, YYNGEE. The CDR3 sequence is CASSALAGVVNEQFF. In DNA, the CDR3 is TGTGCCAGCAGCGCCCTAGCGGGAGTCGTGAATGAGCAGTTCTTC.

This clone was observed once. V is TRBV10-3 and J is TRBJ1-2; the D gene is possibly TRBD1 (5 bases). The CDR3 is 13 amino acids. With 0 bases removed from V and 4 bases from J, the gap between germline ends came to 6 bases. Germline lookup yields CDR1 ENHRY and CDR2 SYGVKD. The CDR3 DNA reads TGTGCCATCAGTGAGTCGGGACCCTATGGCTACACCTTC. It specifies CAISESGPYGYTF.

The chain links TRBV29-1 to TRBJ2-1, with D possibly TRBD2 on 5 matching bases. The CDR3 is made up of 13 amino acids. CDR1 is SQVTM, CDR2 ANQGSEA, per germline. Between the trimmed V and J ends, which lost 7 bases and 4 bases, there was a span of 14 bases. The CDR3 loop reads CSDPQREYNEQFF. The CDR3 DNA follows: TGCAGCGATCCACAGAGGGAATACAATGAGCAGTTCTTC.

The V call is TRBV5-1, the J call TRBJ2-5; 9 bases fit TRBD2. Per germline, CDR1 SGHRS and CDR2 YFSETQ. CDR3 length equals 15 residues. Trimming at V came to 1 base and at J to 3 bases, leaving 4 bases not matched to a gene. CDR3 residues: CASSLLASGEETQYF. The CDR3 bases are TGCGCCAGCAGCTTGTTGGCTAGCGGGGAAGAGACCCAGTACTTC. Full variable domain (missing parts from reference TRBV5-1 and TRBJ2-5): KAGVTQTPRYLIKTRGQQVTLSCSPISGHRSVSWYQQTPGQGLQFLFEYFSETQRNKGNFPGRFSGRQFSNSRSEMNVSTLELGDSALYLCASSLLASGEETQYFGPGTRLLVL.

This clone occurred a few times. The chain combines TRBV25-1 with TRBJ2-3; no clear D. The germline gives CDR1 MGHDK, CDR2 SYGVNS. This CDR3 region has 14 residues. V lost 1 base, J lost 6 bases, and 11 bases lay in between. The CDR3 is CASSEFSSVDTQYF. Written as DNA, the CDR3 is TGTGCCAGCAGTGAATTTTCCTCGGTGGATACGCAGTATTTT.

This clone was detected only a few times. The chain employs TRBV25-1 and TRBJ2-3; TRBD2 matches 7 bases. Germline V gene lookup returns CDR1 MGHDK and CDR2 SYGVNS. This CDR3 has 15 residues. The junction had 7 bases not matched to a gene; V was cut back by 5 bases and J by 2 bases. The CDR3 coding sequence is TGTGCCAGCAGTCCAGCTAGCGGATTCACAGATACGCAGTATTTT. This encodes CASSPASGFTDTQYF.

The chain has TRBV30 and TRBJ1-5, with D hard to call. Germline V gives CDR1 GTSNPN, CDR2 SVGIG (reference sequence). V was cut by 0 bases and J by 5 bases, with 14 bases left in between. The CDR3 sequence is 15 residues long. CDR3 coding DNA: TGTGCCTGGAGTGTTGGCGTACAGCCTCATCAGCCCCAGCATTTT. It translates to CAWSVGVQPHQPQHF.

The rearrangement joins TRBV28 to TRBJ2-1; 7 nucleotides match TRBD2. This CDR3 is built from 16 residues. V shed 8 bases, J shed 0 bases, and the junction held 10 bases outside the gene matches. Germline V gene data show CDR1 as MDHEN and CDR2 as SYDVKM. The CDR3 coding sequence is TGTGCCAGCCATAAGCCAGCGGGAAGCTCCTACAATGAGCAGTTCTTC. Its translation: CASHKPAGSSYNEQFF.

This sequence joins TRBV18 and TRBJ1-5; a weak D match, TRBD1 (5 bases). CDR1 is KGHSH and CDR2 is LQKENI in the germline V gene. This CDR3 has 13 amino acids. V was shortened by 4 bases and J by 5 bases, with 9 bases between the two germline ends. The CDR3 bases are TGTGCCAGCTCACGGGACCCCGATCAGCCCCAGCATTTT. It specifies CASSRDPDQPQHF.

This clone appeared many times. The V and J genes are TRBV10-3 and TRBJ2-3, with D unresolved. CDR3 length: 14 amino acids. The germline V gene encodes CDR1 ENHRY and CDR2 SYGVKD. V lost 4 bases to trimming and J lost 2 bases, with 10 bases between them. The CDR3 here is CAISVSRSTDTQYF. The CDR3 DNA sequence: TGTGCCATCAGTGTTAGCAGATCCACAGATACGCAGTATTTT.

This clone has a count of ten or more. V gene TRBV15 combines with J gene TRBJ2-4; D might be TRBD2 (6 bases). Germline V gives CDR1 LNHNV, CDR2 YYDKDF (reference sequence). The CDR3 contains 16 residues. Trimming shortened V by 4 bases and J by 2 bases, and 15 bases separated the two germline ends. The CDR3 coding sequence is TGTGCCACCAGCATCGGGACTCCTTCCTCCAAAAACATTCAGTACTTC. Translation: CATSIGTPSSKNIQYF.

This clone was picked up a small number of times. V and J are TRBV6-6 and TRBJ2-1; perhaps TRBD2 as D (6 bases). V was shortened by 6 bases and J by 8 bases, with 11 bases between the two germline ends. Germline-derived CDR1 and CDR2 are MNHNY and SVGAGI (reference sequence). The length of the CDR3 is 12 residues. CDR3 nucleotides: TGTGCCAGCAGGCCAAGGGAGGATGAGCAGTTCTTC. Protein sequence: CASRPREDEQFF.